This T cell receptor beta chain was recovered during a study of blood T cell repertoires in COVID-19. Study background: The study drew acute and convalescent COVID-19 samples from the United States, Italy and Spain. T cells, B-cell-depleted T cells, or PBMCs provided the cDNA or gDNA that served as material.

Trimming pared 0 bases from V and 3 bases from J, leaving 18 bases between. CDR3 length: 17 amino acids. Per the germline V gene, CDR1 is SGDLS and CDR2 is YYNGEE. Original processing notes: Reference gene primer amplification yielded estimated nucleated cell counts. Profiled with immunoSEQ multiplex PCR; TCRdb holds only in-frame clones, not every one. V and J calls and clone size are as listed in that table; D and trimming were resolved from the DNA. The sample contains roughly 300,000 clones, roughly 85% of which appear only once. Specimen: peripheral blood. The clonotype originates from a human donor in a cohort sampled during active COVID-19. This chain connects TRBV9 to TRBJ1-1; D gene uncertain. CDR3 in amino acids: CASSVANSRLRDTEAFF. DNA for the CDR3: TGTGCCAGCAGCGTAGCTAATTCGCGGCTACGGGACACTGAAGCTTTCTTT.